A selection of T cell receptor beta chains follows, all from one sample in a study of blood T cell repertoires in COVID-19. Sequenced by immunoSEQ multiplex PCR; TCRdb stores in-frame clones only, minus some. The sample has hundreds of thousands of clones; around 90% are singletons. The sample taken for sequencing was peripheral blood. All receptors come from a man between 60 and 75 years old with acute or convalescent COVID-19. Both conserved end residues are part of each CDR3. D genes are given only for firm matches. The listing skips clone size in some rows; elsewhere it reads once, few, many or a size class.

TRBD1,TRBV9,NA,TRBJ2-2,TGTGCCAGCAGTGATAGACAGGGGGCGAACACCGGGGAGCTGTTTTTT,CASSDRQGANTGELFF
NA,TRBV3-1/TRBV3-2,NA,TRBJ1-1,TGTGCCAGCAGCCCCCGACAGCCTCTCGGACTGAACACTGAAGCTTTCTTT,CASSPRQPLGLNTEAFF
NA,TRBV28,NA,TRBJ2-1,TGTGCCAGCAGTCCATACAGGGTTCACAATGAGCAGTTCTTC,CASSPYRVHNEQFF
TRBD2,TRBV6-5,NA,TRBJ2-1,TGTGCCACAACTTTCGGGGGGGCCTATGAGCAGTTCTTC,CATTFGGAYEQFF
NA,TRBV19,NA,TRBJ1-1,TGTGCCAGTAGTATGCAGGGCCAGAGCACTGAAGCTTTCTTT,CASSMQGQSTEAFF
NA,TRBV3-1/TRBV3-2,NA,TRBJ1-1,TGTGCCAGCAGCCAGCTCGGGGGTGGGACTGAAGCTTTCTTT,CASSQLGGGTEAFF
TRBD1,TRBV7-2,NA,TRBJ1-4,TGTGCCAGCAGCCTAGACAGGGGGAGTGAAAAACTGTTTTTT,CASSLDRGSEKLFF
NA,TRBV7-2,NA,TRBJ2-3,TGTGCCAGCAGTCGCATCGGACCGAGGGGGTCAGATACGCAGTATTTT,CASSRIGPRGSDTQYF
NA,TRBV29-1,once,TRBJ1-6,TGCAGCGTAGGGGAGGGAGGACTAAATTCACCCCTCCACTTT,CSVGEGGLNSPLHF
NA,TRBV19,NA,TRBJ2-7,TGTGCCAGTAGTACCTGGGCGTCCGGCGAGCAGTACTTC,CASSTWASGEQYF
NA,TRBV19,NA,TRBJ1-2,TGTGCCAGTAGTACGACAGGCCCCTCGGGCTACACCTTC,CASSTTGPSGYTF
TRBD2,TRBV7-9,NA,TRBJ2-1,TGTGCCAGCAGCGCGGGACTAGCCCTCAATGAGCAGTTCTTC,CASSAGLALNEQFF
NA,TRBV28,NA,TRBJ1-4,TGTGCCACCCGAATGGGGGGCGCGGGGGTTGAAAAACTGTTTTTT,CATRMGGAGVEKLFF
TRBD1,TRBV7-9,NA,TRBJ1-5,TGTGCCAGCAGCTTATCGTTGGCAGGGGGCACTCAGCCCCAGCATTTT,CASSLSLAGGTQPQHF
NA,TRBV4-3,NA,TRBJ2-3,TGCGCCAGCAGCCAACTCGTTGAGGGCGGCTCAGATACGCAGTATTTT,CASSQLVEGGSDTQYF
TRBD1,TRBV10-3,NA,TRBJ1-5,TGTGCCATCACCCCCCAGGGGGCGGGTCAGCCCCAGCATTTT,CAITPQGAGQPQHF
NA,TRBV18,NA,TRBJ1-4,TGTGCCAGCTCACCAGTACGGGCAGGGGCCACTAATGAAAAACTGTTTTTT,CASSPVRAGATNEKLFF
TRBD1,TRBV6-6,once,TRBJ1-1,TGTGCCAGCAGTTACTCGGACAGGGCCAACACTGAAGCTTTCTTT,CASSYSDRANTEAFF
TRBD2,TRBV4-1,NA,TRBJ2-4,TGCGCCAGCAGCAACGGACTAGCGGGGGGGCCTGGCATTCAGTACTTC,CASSNGLAGGPGIQYF
TRBD2,TRBV11-3,NA,TRBJ2-1,TGTGCCAGCAGCCCGGGGGGGAGCTACAATGAGCAGTTCTTC,CASSPGGSYNEQFF
TRBD2,TRBV15,few,TRBJ2-7,TGTGCCACCAGCAGAGATCGACTAGCGGGGGCAACCTACGAGCAGTACTTC,CATSRDRLAGATYEQYF
TRBD1,TRBV5-1,NA,TRBJ1-3,TGCGCCAGCAGCTACTCCGGGACAGCCCTAGCTCTCTCTGGAAACACCATATATTTT,CASSYSGTALALSGNTIYF
NA,TRBV11-3,NA,TRBJ2-7,TGTGCCAGCAGCCTCGAGGGGGGGCGCGAGCAGTACTTC,CASSLEGGREQYF
NA,TRBV7-8,NA,TRBJ1-1,TGTGCCAGCAGCTTAGGAACACCCAGTACGAACACTGAAGCTTTCTTT,CASSLGTPSTNTEAFF
TRBD1,TRBV11-2,NA,TRBJ1-3,TGTGCCAGCAGCGGGACGACAGGGGGCTCTGGAAACACCATATATTTT,CASSGTTGGSGNTIYF
NA,TRBV28,NA,TRBJ1-1,TGTGCCAGCAGTTCTGGCAGGCCGAACACTGAAGCTTTCTTT,CASSSGRPNTEAFF
NA,TRBV2,NA,TRBJ2-7,TGTGCCAGCAGTGAATACGGGGAGCGCTCCTACGAGCAGTACTTC,CASSEYGERSYEQYF
NA,TRBV28,NA,TRBJ2-7,TGTGCCAGCAGTATCGGACAAGGAGACTACGAGCAGTACTTC,CASSIGQGDYEQYF
NA,TRBV5-6,NA,TRBJ2-2,TGTGCCAGCAGCTTTTCGACAGTCGGGGAGCTGTTTTTT,CASSFSTVGELFF
NA,TRBV4-3,many,TRBJ2-2,TGCGCCAGCAGCCAAGAGGGGACAACCGGGGAGCTGTTTTTT,CASSQEGTTGELFF
NA,TRBV7-3,NA,TRBJ2-6,TGTGCCAGCAGCTACCGGAGGGCTGGGAACTCTGGGGCCAACGTCCTGACTTTC,CASSYRRAGNSGANVLTF
NA,TRBV3-1/TRBV3-2,once,TRBJ2-3,TGTGCCAGCAGCCAAGAGGGGGCCCATCAGTACACGCAGTATTTT,CASSQEGAHQYTQYF
NA,TRBV2,once,TRBJ1-2,TGTGCCAGCGGATGGACTGCGAACTATGGCTACACCTTC,CASGWTANYGYTF
NA,TRBV7-2,once,TRBJ1-4,TGTGCCAGCAGCTTAGGTTGGGGGGGAGCAACTAATGAAAAACTGTTTTTT,CASSLGWGGATNEKLFF
TRBD1,TRBV28,many,TRBJ1-1,TGTGCCAGCAGCAGACAGGGTGCCACTGAAGCTTTCTTT,CASSRQGATEAFF
TRBD2,TRBV5-4,NA,TRBJ2-3,TGTGCCAGCAGCTTGGCCCTAGCGGGCATAACCACAGATACGCAGTATTTT,CASSLALAGITTDTQYF
NA,TRBV5-1,NA,TRBJ1-1,TGCGCCAGCAGCTTGAACATTTACATGAACACTGAAGCTTTCTTT,CASSLNIYMNTEAFF
NA,TRBV14,NA,TRBJ1-1,TGTGCCAGCAGCCAAATACAGGGTGGAGTTGTTGGCACTGAAGCTTTCTTT,CASSQIQGGVVGTEAFF
NA,TRBV6-5,once,TRBJ2-2,TGTGCCAGCAGTTACCCGCCGGAGCCCGGGGAGCTGTTTTTT,CASSYPPEPGELFF
TRBD1,TRBV2,NA,TRBJ1-6,TGTGCCGGAAGACAGGGCGGTAGCAATTCACCCCTCCACTTT,CAGRQGGSNSPLHF
TRBD2,TRBV19,once,TRBJ2-5,TGTGCCACCGTAGCGGGGGGTAAATATGAGACCCAGTACTTC,CATVAGGKYETQYF
TRBD2,TRBV4-2,NA,TRBJ2-3,TGTGCCAGCAGCCAAGTACTAGCGGGGGGTACGGATACGCAGTATTTT,CASSQVLAGGTDTQYF
NA,TRBV2,NA,TRBJ2-2,TGTGCCAGCAGTGAATCCGGGAGAGGCACCGGGGAGCTGTTTTTT,CASSESGRGTGELFF
TRBD1,TRBV19,NA,TRBJ1-2,TGTGCCAGTAGCCAGGACAGGGCCCCTTATGGCTACACCTTC,CASSQDRAPYGYTF
TRBD2,TRBV5-8,NA,TRBJ2-7,TGTGCCAGCAGTCGGGGGGGGCCCGAGCAGTACTTC,CASSRGGPEQYF
NA,TRBV19,once,TRBJ1-4,TGTGCCAGTAGTACGTCGGACAGTACTAATGAAAAACTGTTTTTT,CASSTSDSTNEKLFF
TRBD2,TRBV27,NA,TRBJ2-1,TGTGCCAGCAGTTTATACCCTCCTAGCGGGGTTTCATACAATGAGCAGTTCTTC,CASSLYPPSGVSYNEQFF
TRBD2,TRBV6-1,NA,TRBJ2-3,TGTGCCAGCAGTGAGCTAGCGGGGAGCACAGATACGCAGTATTTT,CASSELAGSTDTQYF
TRBD1,TRBV3-1/TRBV3-2,NA,TRBJ1-6,TGTGCCAGCAGCCTCTACCCCAGGGGGAAAAGCTCCTATAATTCACCCCTCCACTTT,CASSLYPRGKSSYNSPLHF
TRBD1,TRBV9,NA,TRBJ2-3,TGTGCCAGCAGCGTCCCTCGGACAGGGGGAACAGATACGCAGTATTTT,CASSVPRTGGTDTQYF
NA,TRBV7-3,once,TRBJ2-1,TGTGCCAGCGGTCTTTTTAATTCGGATGAGCAGTTCTTC,CASGLFNSDEQFF
NA,TRBV28,NA,TRBJ2-7,TGTGCCAGCAGGGGGAGGCGGGAGCAGTACTTC,CASRGRREQYF
TRBD2,TRBV27,NA,TRBJ2-1,TGTGCCAGCAGCCTCCAAGCGGGGCCTTTCAATGAGCAGTTCTTC,CASSLQAGPFNEQFF
TRBD1,TRBV6-5,NA,TRBJ1-1,TGTGCCAGCAGGACAGGGGGTGACGTGGCTGAAGCTTTCTTT,CASRTGGDVAEAFF
TRBD1,TRBV11-2,NA,TRBJ1-1,TGTGCCAGCAGCTTAAAAGCCAGGGGGAGCACTGAAGCTTTCTTT,CASSLKARGSTEAFF